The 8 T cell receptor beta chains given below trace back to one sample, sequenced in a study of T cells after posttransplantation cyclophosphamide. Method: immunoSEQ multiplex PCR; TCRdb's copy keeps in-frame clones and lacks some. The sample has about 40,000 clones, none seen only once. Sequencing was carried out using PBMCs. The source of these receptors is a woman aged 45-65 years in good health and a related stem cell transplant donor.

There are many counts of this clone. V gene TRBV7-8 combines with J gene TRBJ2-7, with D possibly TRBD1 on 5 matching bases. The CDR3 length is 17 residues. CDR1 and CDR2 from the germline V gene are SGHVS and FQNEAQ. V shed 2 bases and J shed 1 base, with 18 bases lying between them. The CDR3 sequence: CASSLRRRQDISYEQYF. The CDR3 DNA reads TGTGCCAGCAGCTTACGTCGCCGGCAGGACATTTCCTACGAGCAGTACTTC.

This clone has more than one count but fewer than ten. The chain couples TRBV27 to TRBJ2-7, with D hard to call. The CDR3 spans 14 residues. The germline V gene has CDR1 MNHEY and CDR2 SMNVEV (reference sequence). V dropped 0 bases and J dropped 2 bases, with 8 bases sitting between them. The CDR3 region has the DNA TGTGCCAGCAGTTTATCGTGGGCTGCCTACGAGCAGTACTTC. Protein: CASSLSWAAYEQYF.

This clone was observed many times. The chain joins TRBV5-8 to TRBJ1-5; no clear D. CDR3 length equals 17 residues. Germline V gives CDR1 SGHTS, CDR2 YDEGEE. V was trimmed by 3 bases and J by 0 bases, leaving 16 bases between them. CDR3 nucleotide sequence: TGTGCCAGCAGCTACCTCCGGGATTTCCGTAGCAATCAGCCCCAGCATTTT. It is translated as CASSYLRDFRSNQPQHF.

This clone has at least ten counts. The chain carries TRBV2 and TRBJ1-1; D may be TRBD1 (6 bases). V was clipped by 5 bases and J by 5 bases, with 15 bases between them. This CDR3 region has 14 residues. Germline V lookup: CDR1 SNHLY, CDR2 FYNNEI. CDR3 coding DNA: TGTGCCAGCAGTATTCACAGGGAGATGACTGAAGCTTTCTTT. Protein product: CASSIHREMTEAFF.

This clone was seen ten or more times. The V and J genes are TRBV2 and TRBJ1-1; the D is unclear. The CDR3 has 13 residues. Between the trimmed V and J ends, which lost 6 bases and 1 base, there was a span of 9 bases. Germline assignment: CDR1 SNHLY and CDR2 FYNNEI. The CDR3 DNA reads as TGTGCCAGCAGGGCAAACAGGAACACTGAAGCTTTCTTT. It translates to CASRANRNTEAFF.

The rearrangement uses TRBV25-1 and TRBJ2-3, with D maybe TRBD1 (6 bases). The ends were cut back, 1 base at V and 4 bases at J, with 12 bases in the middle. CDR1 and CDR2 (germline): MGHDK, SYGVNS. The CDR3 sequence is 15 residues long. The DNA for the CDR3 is TGTGCCAGCAGTGAATCGGGAAAGGGGGCAGATACGCAGTATTTT. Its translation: CASSESGKGADTQYF.

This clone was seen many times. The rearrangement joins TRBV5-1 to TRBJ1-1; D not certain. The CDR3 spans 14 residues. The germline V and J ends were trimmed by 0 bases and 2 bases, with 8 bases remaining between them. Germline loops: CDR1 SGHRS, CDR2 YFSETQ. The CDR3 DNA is TGCGCCAGCAGCTTGGGTGCGAGTAACACTGAAGCTTTCTTT. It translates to CASSLGASNTEAFF.

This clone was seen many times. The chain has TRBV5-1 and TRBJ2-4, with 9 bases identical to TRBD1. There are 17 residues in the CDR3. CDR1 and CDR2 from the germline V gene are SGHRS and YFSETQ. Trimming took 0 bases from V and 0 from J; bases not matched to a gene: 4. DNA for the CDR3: TGCGCCAGCAGCTTGGGTCGACAGGGGGTAGCCAAAAACATTCAGTACTTC. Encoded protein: CASSLGRQGVAKNIQYF.